This T cell receptor beta chain is from a study of blood T cell repertoires in COVID-19. Background on the study: Material from acute and convalescent COVID-19 was sourced from the United States, Italy and Spain.

The method was immunoSEQ multiplex PCR; TCRdb's version includes in-frame clones alone and lacks a portion of them. The repertoire holds about 150,000 clones, with around four fifths as singletons. V shed 4 bases, J shed 8 bases, and the junction held 10 bases outside the gene matches. The CDR3 consists of 16 residues. The germline gives CDR1 LNHNV, CDR2 YYDKDF (reference sequence). The clonotype originates from a woman between 50 and 59 years old who had recovered from COVID-19. The sequencing input was PBMCs or T cells enriched from blood (not recorded which). The chain is built from TRBV15 and TRBJ1-6; 8 nucleotides line up with TRBD1. As DNA, the CDR3 is TGTGCCACCAGCAAGAGGACAGGGTATTTGGATTCACCCCTCCACTTT. Translating gives CATSKRTGYLDSPLHF.